The 14 T cell receptor beta chains presented below share a single source sample, sequenced in a study of blood T cell repertoires in COVID-19. Profiled with immunoSEQ multiplex PCR; TCRdb holds only in-frame clones, not every one. The table records about 180,000 clones, roughly 88% of them present only once. The sequencing input was peripheral blood. The source is a man in his 60s with acute or convalescent COVID-19.

The sample holds one count of this clone. The chain recombines TRBV2 with TRBJ1-2, with a possible D match to TRBD1 (5 bases). CDR3 size: 13 residues. The germline gives CDR1 SNHLY, CDR2 FYNNEI. The ends were cut back, 8 bases at V and 2 bases at J, with 12 bases in the middle. The CDR3 sequence: CASSDRPNYGYTF. The CDR3 DNA is TGTGCCAGCTCAGACAGACCCAACTATGGCTACACCTTC.

The genes are TRBV23-1 and TRBJ1-6, with D tentatively TRBD1 (5 bases). TRBV23-1 is placed among ORFs of uncertain function. This CDR3 has 17 amino acids. V lost 2 bases, J lost 7 bases, and 18 bases lay in between. The CDR3 sequence is CASSQNKRGMGNSPLHF. CDR3 sequence (DNA): TGCGCCAGCAGTCAAAATAAAAGGGGAATGGGCAATTCACCCCTCCACTTT.

The J gene is TRBJ2-7, the V gene TRBV28, with TRBD1 identical over 8 bases. The CDR3 loop spans 15 amino acids. J lost 2 bases, V lost 4 bases, and 7 bases had no gene match. Germline values: CDR1 MDHEN, CDR2 SYDVKM. CDR3 in amino acids: CASSSPDRAPYEQYF. DNA of the CDR3: TGTGCCAGCAGTTCCCCGGACAGGGCCCCCTACGAGCAGTACTTC.

In nucleotides, the CDR3 is TGTGCCAGCAGGGGGACTAGCCGCCAAGAGACCCAGTACTTC. This translates into CASRGTSRQETQYF. V and J are TRBV6-6 and TRBJ2-5; 9 bases line up with TRBD2. Germline values: CDR1 MNHNY, CDR2 SVGAGI (reference sequence). V lost 6 bases to trimming and J lost 1 base; unmatched junction nucleotides: 3. The CDR3 extends over 14 amino acids.

The V call is TRBV9, the J call TRBJ2-3; TRBD2 aligns across 16 bases. This CDR3 comprises 18 residues. Looked up from germline, CDR1 is SGDLS and CDR2 is YYNGEE. The V segment lost 4 bases and the J segment 6 bases; nucleotides outside the gene matches: 11. The CDR3 DNA sequence: TGTGCCAGCAGCACACCCCTGGGGACTAGCGGGAGGGCGGATACGCAGTATTTT. It yields the protein CASSTPLGTSGRADTQYF.

This sequence joins TRBV7-9 and TRBJ2-2; 7 nucleotides line up with TRBD2. Germline V gene sequence: CDR1 SEHNR, CDR2 FQNEAQ (reference sequence). This CDR3 comprises 17 residues. V lost 11 bases to trimming and J lost 0 bases; unmatched junction nucleotides: 15. The CDR3 sequence is CALPPVLAVSNTGELFF. The CDR3 region has the DNA TGTGCCCTACCACCGGTCCTAGCGGTTTCGAACACCGGGGAGCTGTTTTTT.

J is TRBJ2-1 and V is TRBV5-1, with TRBD2 matching over 10 bases. The CDR3 spans 17 residues. V lost 4 bases and J lost 6; bases outside the gene matches: 13. Per the germline V gene, CDR1 is SGHRS and CDR2 is YFSETQ. The CDR3 loop reads CASSPGLAGVGINEQFF. The DNA for the CDR3 is TGCGCCAGCAGCCCTGGTCTAGCGGGAGTCGGGATCAATGAGCAGTTCTTC.

The rearrangement uses TRBV27 and TRBJ2-1; 8 bases are shared with TRBD2. The germline V gene encodes CDR1 MNHEY and CDR2 SMNVEV (reference sequence). J lost 9 bases, V lost 6 bases, and 1 base had no gene match. The CDR3 sequence is 11 residues long. This chain's CDR3 is CASRREGEQFF. DNA for the CDR3: TGTGCCAGCAGACGGGAGGGTGAGCAGTTCTTC.

The chain employs TRBV10-3 and TRBJ2-1; TRBD2 matches at 9 bases. This CDR3 is built from 16 residues. V lost 0 bases, J lost 8 bases, and 8 bases stayed unmatched. From germline, CDR1 is ENHRY and CDR2 SYGVKD. CDR3 in DNA: TGTGCCATCAGTGAGTCAGGGACTAGCCCTAGCGATGAGCAGTTCTTC. Its protein is CAISESGTSPSDEQFF.

This clone was counted once. The gene calls are TRBV6-2 or TRBV6-3 and TRBJ2-7, with no clear D. The CDR3 is made up of 13 amino acids. Trimming stripped 2 bases from V and 4 bases from J, with 9 bases between. CDR1 and CDR2 (germline): MNHEY, SVGEGT. The CDR3 bases are TGTGCCAGCAGTTACCCACAGACGTACGAGCAGTACTTC. Residues: CASSYPQTYEQYF.

The rearrangement uses TRBV30 and TRBJ2-5; 10 bases line up with TRBD2. This CDR3 region has 15 residues. Germline V CDR1 and CDR2: GTSNPN, SVGIG (reference sequence). Trimming took 8 bases from V and 5 from J; bases not matched to a gene: 14. Written as DNA, the CDR3 is TGTGCCCACACCGCGAGCGGGAGGGCCGGGGAGACCCAGTACTTC. It encodes CAHTASGRAGETQYF.

This clone was counted a single time. The chain employs TRBV4-2 and TRBJ2-1; TRBD2 matches at 11 bases. Trimming took 0 bases from V and 4 from J; bases not matched to a gene: 2. This CDR3 contains 16 residues. The germline gives CDR1 LGHNA, CDR2 YNFKEQ. The DNA for the CDR3 is TGTGCCAGCAGCCAAGAACTAGCGGGAGCTTACAATGAGCAGTTCTTC. This codes for CASSQELAGAYNEQFF.

The rearrangement links TRBV28 to TRBJ1-5, with TRBD1 matching over 10 bases. The V gene's germline CDR1 is MDHEN and CDR2 SYDVKM. CDR3 length equals 16 residues. The ends lost 5 bases at V and 5 bases at J; junction bases unmatched: 9. The DNA of the CDR3 is TGTGCCAGCAGTCCACCACTCGGGACAGGGGATCAGCCCCAGCATTTT. Translating gives CASSPPLGTGDQPQHF.

This rearrangement joins TRBV9 to TRBJ2-1; 11 positions agree with TRBD2. Germline V gene data show CDR1 as SGDLS and CDR2 as YYNGEE. V lost 0 bases to trimming and J lost 15 bases; unmatched junction nucleotides: 8. The CDR3 is 14 residues long. CDR3 sequence: CASSVGSGREHPFF. Here the CDR3 DNA reads TGTGCCAGCAGCGTAGGTAGCGGGAGGGAACATCCGTTCTTC.